One sample yielded the 11 T cell receptor beta chains listed below, sequenced in a study of cytomegalovirus exposure and HLA in healthy donors. Vbeta (60) and Jbeta (13) primers were used in the PCR. The data were produced by immunoSEQ multiplex PCR, yet TCRdb's version contains in-frame clones alone and is incomplete. Of 90,000 to 110,000 clones detected, 15% appear once; the ten largest clones hold roughly 0.89%. Sequencing was carried out using PBMCs. These receptors were collected from a female donor in good health and CMV-seronegative.

This chain links TRBV7-3 with TRBJ1-2, with 7 positions matching TRBD1. This CDR3 region has 16 residues. Germline values: CDR1 SGHTA, CDR2 FQGTGA. Trimming took 6 bases from V and 8 from J; bases not matched to a gene: 18. CDR3: CASRVLDRDGREGYTF. The CDR3 region has the DNA TGTGCCAGCAGAGTTCTAGACAGGGACGGAAGAGAAGGCTACACCTTC.

The V gene is TRBV7-3, the J gene TRBJ2-3; the match to TRBD1 covers 7 bases. Trimming cost V 3 bases and J 0 bases; bases outside gene matches: 3. CDR3 length equals 15 residues. CDR1 and CDR2 from the germline V gene are SGHTA and FQGTGA. CDR3 nucleotides: TGTGCCAGCAGCTTGGGACAGAAGAGCACAGATACGCAGTATTTT. This encodes CASSLGQKSTDTQYF.

This sequence joins TRBV2 and TRBJ1-5; TRBD1 matches 8 bases. This CDR3 has 15 amino acids. Germline V gene sequence: CDR1 SNHLY, CDR2 FYNNEI. V trimming: 7 bases; J trimming: 7 bases; junction bases outside the gene matches: 12. CDR3 protein: CASTQGSGGGQPQHF. CDR3 sequence (DNA): TGTGCCAGCACCCAGGGGTCAGGGGGCGGCCAGCCCCAGCATTTT.

This clone came up a few times. This chain links TRBV11-2 with TRBJ1-2; 8 bases match TRBD1. The J segment lost 4 bases and the V segment lost 5 bases, leaving 15 bases of the junction unmatched. The V gene's germline CDR1 is SGHAT and CDR2 FQNNGV. The CDR3 has 17 amino acids. The CDR3, as DNA: TGTGCCAGCAGCCCCACCGGACAGGGAATAATTGGCTATGGCTACACCTTC. Translation gives CASSPTGQGIIGYGYTF.

V is TRBV2 and J is TRBJ1-2; a weak D match, TRBD1 (5 bases). Germline values: CDR1 SNHLY, CDR2 FYNNEI. The CDR3 runs 18 residues. The germline V and J ends were trimmed by 3 bases and 4 bases, with 24 bases remaining between them. The CDR3: CASSDMVQGVQLVYGYTF. The CDR3 DNA reads as TGTGCCAGCAGTGATATGGTGCAGGGCGTACAACTTGTCTATGGCTACACCTTC.

This clone was observed a few times. The rearrangement links TRBV13 to TRBJ2-3; 9 bases match TRBD1. V shed 4 bases, J shed 2 bases, and the junction held 4 bases outside the gene matches. CDR1 and CDR2 from the germline V gene are PRHDT and FYEKMQ (reference sequence). The CDR3 extends over 15 amino acids. The CDR3 loop reads CASSSRDRDTDTQYF. DNA of the CDR3: TGTGCCAGCAGCTCCCGGGACAGGGACACAGATACGCAGTATTTT.

Comments on this clone: Other nucleotide sequences in the sample specify the same CDR3. The V gene is TRBV19, the J gene TRBJ1-4; 10 positions agree with TRBD1. This CDR3 is built from 14 residues. Per germline, CDR1 LNHDA and CDR2 SQIVND (reference sequence). The trim removed 5 bases at V and 7 bases at J, leaving 4 bases unmatched. The CDR3 DNA is TGTGCCAGTAGTCCTCGGGACAGGGGTGAAAAACTGTTTTTT. It is translated as CASSPRDRGEKLFF.

V usage is TRBV4-3 and J usage is TRBJ1-6; D not certain. Germline CDR1 reads LGHNA; CDR2 reads YSLEER. This CDR3 contains 16 residues. Trimming cost V 1 base and J 0 bases, with 7 bases left between them. The CDR3, as DNA: TGCGCCAGCAGCCAAGTAGAGGGCTCCTATAATTCACCCCTCCACTTT. This codes for CASSQVEGSYNSPLHF.

The V gene is TRBV10-3, the J gene TRBJ2-3; perhaps TRBD1 as D (5 bases). The CDR3 has 16 residues. Germline loops: CDR1 ENHRY, CDR2 SYGVKD. Trimming cost V 6 bases and J 0 bases, with 16 bases left between them. CDR3 sequence (DNA): TGTGCCATCAGGGCCCGGACAAGTTCTAGCACAGATACGCAGTATTTT. This encodes CAIRARTSSSTDTQYF.

A few counts support this clone. The V and J genes are TRBV5-6 and TRBJ2-1, with 9 bases lining up with TRBD2. The CDR3 contains 15 residues. CDR1 and CDR2 (germline): SGHDT, YYEEEE. J gave up 4 bases and V 2 bases, and 4 bases lay outside the gene matches. CDR3: CASSFDSGGYNEQFF. CDR3 sequence (DNA): TGTGCCAGCAGCTTTGATAGCGGGGGTTACAATGAGCAGTTCTTC.

This clone has just a few counts. The chain uses TRBV19 and TRBJ2-3, with D perhaps matching TRBD1 (6 bases). Trimming stripped 0 bases from V and 0 bases from J, with 16 bases between. Germline CDR1 and CDR2: LNHDA and SQIVND (reference sequence). CDR3 length equals 18 residues. The DNA for the CDR3 is TGTGCCAGTAGTATAGATCGTATAGGTAGGGGGAGCACAGATACGCAGTATTTT. It specifies CASSIDRIGRGSTDTQYF.